These T cell receptor beta chains were read from a single sample in a study of TIL therapy for anti-PD-1-resistant metastatic lung cancer. The protocol was immunoSEQ multiplex PCR, while the TCRdb copy is restricted to in-frame clones and leaves out a portion. The sample carries about 57,000 clones, 65% to 80% recorded once. The material sequenced was blood, taken at baseline. The receptors come from a woman between 30 and 79 years old with non-small cell lung cancer. Each CDR3 is given with its conserved first and last residue. Each record gives: CDR3 protein, CDR3 DNA, clone size, V gene, D gene, J gene. D genes are given only for firm matches. Some rows have no size entry. The others give once, few or many, or a class for an expanded clone.

CASSALAGGAYEQYF TGTGCCAGTAGTGCTCTAGCGGGGGGGGCCTACGAGCAGTACTTC once TRBV19 TRBD2 TRBJ2-7
CASSQSGGPINSGNTIYF TGCGCCAGCAGTCAATCAGGGGGGCCGATTAACTCTGGAAACACCATATATTTT NA TRBV23-1 NA TRBJ1-3
CASSEEDSRTDTQYF TGTGCCAGCAGTGAAGAAGACTCTCGCACAGATACGCAGTATTTT few TRBV2 NA TRBJ2-3
CASSQVGQGRAGELFF TGCGCCAGCAGCCAAGTGGGACAGGGCAGAGCCGGGGAGCTGTTTTTT NA TRBV4-1 TRBD1 TRBJ2-2
CASSPRTSGQETQYF TGTGCCAGCAGTCCGCGGACTAGCGGCCAAGAGACCCAGTACTTC few TRBV6-6 TRBD2 TRBJ2-5
CASLLGRTNTEAFF TGTGCCAGCCTGTTGGGCAGGACGAACACTGAAGCTTTCTTT NA TRBV28 NA TRBJ1-1
CASSPQPKNGYGYTF TGCGCCAGCAGCCCGCAGCCCAAAAACGGCTATGGCTACACCTTC NA TRBV4-1 NA TRBJ1-2
CASISGFSGANVLTF TGTGCCAGTATAAGCGGATTCTCTGGGGCCAACGTCCTGACTTTC NA TRBV19 NA TRBJ2-6
CASSIGGSGSYEQFF TGTGCCAGTAGTATAGGGGGTAGCGGGAGTTATGAGCAGTTCTTC NA TRBV19 TRBD2 TRBJ2-1
CASSPSGQSYNEQFF TGTGCCAGCAGCCCGAGCGGGCAATCCTACAATGAGCAGTTCTTC NA TRBV7-2 NA TRBJ2-1
CASSLGSAAGGYEQYF TGCGCCAGCAGCTTGGGGTCTGCGGCAGGGGGCTACGAGCAGTACTTC NA TRBV5-1 TRBD1 TRBJ2-7
CSVGRNYGYTF TGCAGCGTTGGCCGTAACTATGGCTACACCTTC NA TRBV29-1 NA TRBJ1-2
CASNIEAGGAETQYF TGTGCCAGCAACATAGAGGCAGGGGGCGCCGAGACCCAGTACTTC NA TRBV7-9 TRBD1 TRBJ2-5
CASSQDRGQMRGYTF TGTGCCAGCAGCCAAGACCGTGGACAGATGCGGGGCTACACCTTC NA TRBV4-2 NA TRBJ1-2
CAISDAPRNTIYF TGTGCCATCAGTGACGCGCCTCGAAACACCATATATTTT NA TRBV10-3 NA TRBJ1-3
CATSRTPTGGETQYF TGTGCCACCAGCAGAACTCCGACAGGGGGAGAGACCCAGTACTTC NA TRBV15 TRBD1 TRBJ2-5
CASSPDSGGAYEQFF TGTGCCAGCAGCCCCGATAGCGGGGGGGCCTATGAGCAGTTCTTC NA TRBV7-9 TRBD2 TRBJ2-1